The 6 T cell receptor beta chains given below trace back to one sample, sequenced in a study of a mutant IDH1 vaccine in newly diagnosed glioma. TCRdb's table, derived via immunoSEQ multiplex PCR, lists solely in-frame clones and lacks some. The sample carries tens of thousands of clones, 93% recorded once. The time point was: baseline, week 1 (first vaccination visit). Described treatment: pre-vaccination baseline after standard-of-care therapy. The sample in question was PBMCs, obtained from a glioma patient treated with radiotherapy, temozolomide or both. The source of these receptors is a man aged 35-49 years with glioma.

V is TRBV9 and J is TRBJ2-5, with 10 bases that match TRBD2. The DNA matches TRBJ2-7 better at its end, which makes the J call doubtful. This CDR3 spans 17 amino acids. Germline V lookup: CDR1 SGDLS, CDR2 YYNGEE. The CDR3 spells CASSVAASGSISYEQYF. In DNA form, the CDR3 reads TGTGCCAGCAGCGTAGCGGCTAGCGGGAGTATCTCCTACGAGCAGTACTTC.

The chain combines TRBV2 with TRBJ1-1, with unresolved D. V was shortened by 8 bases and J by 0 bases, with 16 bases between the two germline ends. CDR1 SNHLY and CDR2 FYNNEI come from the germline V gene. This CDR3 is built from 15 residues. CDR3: CASLYRLNMNTEAFF. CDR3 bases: TGTGCCAGCTTATACCGTCTGAACATGAACACTGAAGCTTTCTTT.

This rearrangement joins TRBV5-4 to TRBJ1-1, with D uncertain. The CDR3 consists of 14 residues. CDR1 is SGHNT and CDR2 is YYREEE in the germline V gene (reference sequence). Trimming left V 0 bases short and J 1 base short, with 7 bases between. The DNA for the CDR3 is TGTGCCAGCAGCTTGGGTCTCGGGAACACTGAAGCTTTCTTT. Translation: CASSLGLGNTEAFF.

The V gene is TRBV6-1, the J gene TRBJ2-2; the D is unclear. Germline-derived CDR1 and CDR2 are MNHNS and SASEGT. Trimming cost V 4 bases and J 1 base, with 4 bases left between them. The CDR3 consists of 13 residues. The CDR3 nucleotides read TGTGCCAGCAGTGCAGGGAACACCGGGGAGCTGTTTTTT. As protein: CASSAGNTGELFF.

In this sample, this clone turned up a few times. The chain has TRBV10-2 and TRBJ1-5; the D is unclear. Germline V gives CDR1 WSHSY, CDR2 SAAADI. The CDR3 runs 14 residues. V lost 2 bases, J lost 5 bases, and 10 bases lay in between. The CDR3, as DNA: TGCGCCAGCAGTGAGGTGACGGCGGATCAGCCCCAGCATTTT. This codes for CASSEVTADQPQHF.

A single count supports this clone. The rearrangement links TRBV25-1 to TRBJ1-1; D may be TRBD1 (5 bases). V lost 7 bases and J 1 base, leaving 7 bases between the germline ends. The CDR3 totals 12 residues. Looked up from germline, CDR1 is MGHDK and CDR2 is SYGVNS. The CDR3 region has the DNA TGTGCCAGCACCCAGGGGAACACTGAAGCTTTCTTT. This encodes CASTQGNTEAFF.